This T cell receptor beta chain was sequenced during a study of T cells in Graves' hyperthyroidism and ophthalmopathy. From RNA transcripts, TCR beta CDR3 regions were amplified. The HTBI primer set was used in a first-round RT-PCR of the TCR CDR3. TCRdb recomputed calls from the multiplex PCR reads with MiXCR, one row per CDR3 protein. The sample has 200,000 to 250,000 distinct CDR3 sequences, roughly 15% seen once; the top ten hold 25% to 30%. A few counts support this clonotype. Criteria for exclusion of patients were uncontrolled infection, other autoimmune disease, pregnancy or lactation. The CDR3 extends over 11 amino acids. Germline V CDR1 and CDR2: LNHDA, SQIVND (reference sequence). V was shortened by 3 bases and J by 7 bases, with 6 bases between the two germline ends.

This rearrangement joins TRBV19 to TRBJ1-2; D gene ambiguous. Sequencing input: blood. This TCR was recovered from a woman aged 18-29 years with Graves' ophthalmopathy. CDR3: CASSIDRGYTF. The CDR3 DNA is TGTGCCAGTAGTATTGACCGTGGCTACACCTTC.